These T cell receptor beta chains were read from a single sample in a study of T-cell reconstitution after alpha-beta-depleted transplantation in children. TCRdb processed the PCR reads anew with MiXCR; each CDR3 protein has one entry. This table has 45,000 or so distinct CDR3 sequences, roughly 52% appearing once. The material was peripheral blood, obtained before TCRalphabeta/CD19-depleted stem cell transplant. The origin of the receptors is a boy under two years old with SCID, due to receive a stem cell transplant. CDR3s include the opening cysteine and the closing phenylalanine or tryptophan. A D gene is named only where the DNA matches it firmly. Size tells how often a clone was seen (once, few, many) or the class of an expanded clone, and some rows leave it out.

d_gene: NA; j_gene: TRBJ2-3; abundance: NA; v_gene: TRBV4-2; CDR3aa: CASSQGGGGAVITDTQYF; CDR3nt: TGTGCCAGCAGCCAAGGGGGGGGCGGCGCGGTCATCACAGATACGCAGTATTTT
d_gene: TRBD1; j_gene: TRBJ2-2; abundance: NA; v_gene: TRBV5-1; CDR3aa: CASSTTGTGNTGELFF; CDR3nt: TGCGCCAGCAGCACAACCGGGACAGGGAACACCGGGGAGCTGTTTTTT
d_gene: TRBD1; j_gene: TRBJ1-4; abundance: few; v_gene: TRBV20-1; CDR3aa: CSARSSKQGVFNEKLFF; CDR3nt: TGCAGTGCTAGATCGTCCAAGCAGGGGGTTTTTAATGAAAAACTGTTTTTT
d_gene: TRBD1; j_gene: TRBJ1-2; abundance: NA; v_gene: TRBV7-9; CDR3aa: CASSRTGQGVYTF; CDR3nt: TGTGCCAGCAGCCGAACGGGACAGGGCGTCTACACCTTC
d_gene: NA; j_gene: TRBJ2-1; abundance: NA; v_gene: TRBV9; CDR3aa: CASSVDPGVSYNEQFF; CDR3nt: TGTGCCAGCAGCGTAGACCCGGGGGTTTCCTACAATGAGCAGTTCTTC
d_gene: TRBD2; j_gene: TRBJ2-4; abundance: NA; v_gene: TRBV12-3/TRBV12-4; CDR3aa: CASRPTSGGQNIQYF; CDR3nt: TGTGCCAGCAGGCCTACTAGCGGGGGGCAAAACATTCAGTACTTC
d_gene: TRBD1; j_gene: TRBJ2-2; abundance: NA; v_gene: TRBV5-6; CDR3aa: CASSWKLRDSFNGELFF; CDR3nt: TGTGCCAGCAGCTGGAAGCTCCGGGACAGTTTCAACGGGGAGCTGTTTTTT
d_gene: NA; j_gene: TRBJ2-1; abundance: few; v_gene: TRBV6-6; CDR3aa: CASSSPVGREQFF; CDR3nt: TGTGCCAGCAGTTCCCCGGTGGGGCGTGAGCAGTTCTTC
d_gene: NA; j_gene: TRBJ2-3; abundance: NA; v_gene: TRBV11-3; CDR3aa: CASSLDGGTDTQYF; CDR3nt: TGTGCCAGCAGCTTAGATGGCGGGACAGATACGCAGTATTTT
d_gene: NA; j_gene: TRBJ2-1; abundance: NA; v_gene: TRBV19; CDR3aa: CASSMRQHNEQFF; CDR3nt: TGTGCCAGTAGTATGAGGCAGCACAATGAGCAGTTCTTC
d_gene: TRBD2; j_gene: TRBJ2-1; abundance: few; v_gene: TRBV29-1; CDR3aa: CSGGGGGSYNEQFF; CDR3nt: TGCAGCGGCGGTGGCGGGGGGTCCTACAATGAGCAGTTCTTC
d_gene: TRBD2; j_gene: TRBJ2-1; abundance: NA; v_gene: TRBV6-2/TRBV6-3; CDR3aa: CASSSLSGGSGNEQFF; CDR3nt: TGTGCCAGCAGTTCCCTCAGCGGGGGCAGTGGTAATGAGCAGTTCTTC
d_gene: NA; j_gene: TRBJ1-1; abundance: NA; v_gene: TRBV20-1; CDR3aa: CSAGRNTEAFF; CDR3nt: TGCAGTGCTGGGCGGAACACTGAAGCTTTCTTT
d_gene: NA; j_gene: TRBJ1-2; abundance: few; v_gene: TRBV5-1; CDR3aa: CASSLLGYHNYGYTF; CDR3nt: TGCGCCAGCAGCTTGCTGGGTTATCATAACTATGGCTACACCTTC
d_gene: NA; j_gene: TRBJ2-2; abundance: few; v_gene: TRBV6-2/TRBV6-3; CDR3aa: CASSLTNTGELFF; CDR3nt: TGTGCCAGCAGCCTAACCAACACCGGGGAGCTGTTTTTT
d_gene: NA; j_gene: TRBJ2-1; abundance: NA; v_gene: TRBV7-6; CDR3aa: CASSLEAGTTSYNEQFF; CDR3nt: TGTGCCAGCAGCTTAGAAGCGGGGACAACCTCCTACAATGAGCAGTTCTTC
d_gene: TRBD1; j_gene: TRBJ2-7; abundance: many; v_gene: TRBV4-1; CDR3aa: CASSQDWGTGASEQYF; CDR3nt: TGCGCCAGCAGCCAAGATTGGGGGACAGGTGCATCCGAGCAGTACTTC
d_gene: NA; j_gene: TRBJ2-3; abundance: NA; v_gene: TRBV11-3; CDR3aa: CATPGAMGGTDTQYF; CDR3nt: TGTGCCACGCCGGGGGCCATGGGAGGCACAGATACGCAGTATTTT
d_gene: NA; j_gene: TRBJ1-2; abundance: few; v_gene: TRBV6-4; CDR3aa: CASSDSAAPWRGYTF; CDR3nt: TGTGCCAGCAGTGACTCGGCAGCCCCCTGGCGTGGCTACACCTTC
d_gene: TRBD1; j_gene: TRBJ2-5; abundance: few; v_gene: TRBV4-1; CDR3aa: CASSQERGGVETQYF; CDR3nt: TGCGCCAGCAGCCAAGAGCGAGGGGGCGTTGAGACCCAGTACTTC
d_gene: TRBD1; j_gene: TRBJ1-3; abundance: many; v_gene: TRBV4-1; CDR3aa: CASSLTQTGALSGNTIYF; CDR3nt: TGCGCCAGCAGCCTAACGCAGACAGGGGCCCTCTCTGGAAACACCATATATTTT
d_gene: NA; j_gene: TRBJ2-7; abundance: NA; v_gene: TRBV15; CDR3aa: CATSRVGRDGDEQYF; CDR3nt: TGTGCCACCAGCAGAGTGGGCAGGGACGGCGACGAGCAGTACTTC
d_gene: TRBD2; j_gene: TRBJ2-5; abundance: NA; v_gene: TRBV7-2; CDR3aa: CASSPTSGGVETQYF; CDR3nt: TGTGCCAGCAGCCCGACTAGCGGGGGGGTGGAGACCCAGTACTTC
d_gene: TRBD1; j_gene: TRBJ1-2; abundance: NA; v_gene: TRBV15; CDR3aa: CATRRGQSGYTF; CDR3nt: TGTGCCACCAGAAGGGGACAGTCTGGCTACACCTTC
d_gene: NA; j_gene: TRBJ2-2; abundance: once; v_gene: TRBV12-3/TRBV12-4; CDR3aa: CASSFQGTTGELFF; CDR3nt: TGTGCCAGCAGTTTCCAGGGGACCACCGGGGAGCTGTTTTTT
d_gene: TRBD1; j_gene: TRBJ1-1; abundance: NA; v_gene: TRBV20-1; CDR3aa: CSARGQGDTEAFF; CDR3nt: TGCAGTGCTAGAGGACAGGGGGACACTGAAGCTTTCTTT
d_gene: NA; j_gene: TRBJ2-7; abundance: NA; v_gene: TRBV20-1; CDR3aa: CSAETVTNSYEQYF; CDR3nt: TGCAGTGCTGAGACAGTGACGAACTCCTACGAGCAGTACTTC
d_gene: TRBD1; j_gene: TRBJ2-7; abundance: NA; v_gene: TRBV5-8; CDR3aa: CASSFTPGTGGGEQYF; CDR3nt: TGTGCCAGCAGCTTCACCCCCGGGACAGGGGGCGGAGAGCAGTACTTC
d_gene: TRBD1; j_gene: TRBJ1-1; abundance: NA; v_gene: TRBV25-1; CDR3aa: CASSEISGQLNTEAFF; CDR3nt: TGTGCCAGCAGTGAAATCTCGGGACAGCTGAACACTGAAGCTTTCTTT
d_gene: NA; j_gene: TRBJ2-1; abundance: few; v_gene: TRBV20-1; CDR3aa: CSARSYVGTRSYNEQFF; CDR3nt: TGCAGTGCTAGAAGTTATGTTGGGACTCGCTCCTACAATGAGCAGTTCTTC
d_gene: NA; j_gene: TRBJ2-7; abundance: NA; v_gene: TRBV5-1; CDR3aa: CASSLRSLGEQYF; CDR3nt: TGCGCCAGCAGCTTAAGATCCTTGGGGGAGCAGTACTTC
d_gene: NA; j_gene: TRBJ2-2; abundance: NA; v_gene: TRBV24-1; CDR3aa: CATSALNTGELFF; CDR3nt: TGTGCCACCAGTGCACTAAACACCGGGGAGCTGTTTTTT
d_gene: NA; j_gene: TRBJ2-3; abundance: few; v_gene: TRBV20-1; CDR3aa: CSARNRAPDTQYF; CDR3nt: TGCAGTGCTCGAAACAGGGCCCCTGATACGCAGTATTTT